A selection of T cell receptor beta chains follows, all from one sample in a study of blood T cell repertoires in COVID-19. Sequenced by immunoSEQ multiplex PCR; TCRdb stores in-frame clones only, minus some. Of roughly 390,000 clones detected, about 89% appear once; the ten largest clones hold about 10%. The material sequenced was peripheral blood. These receptors all come from a woman in her 30s with COVID-19, enrolled during active disease. The CDR3 runs from the conserved cysteine through the conserved F or W. D genes are given only for firm matches. For some rows the clone size is stated as once, few or many, or as a class when expanded; others skip it.

V	D	size	J	CDR3	DNA
TRBV7-9	-	-	TRBJ1-2	CASSFLGSSGYTF	TGTGCCAGCAGCTTCCTTGGGAGCTCTGGCTACACCTTC
TRBV28	-	once	TRBJ2-3	CASSFDGQADTQYF	TGTGCCAGCAGCTTTGATGGCCAGGCAGATACGCAGTATTTT
TRBV5-1	TRBD1	-	TRBJ1-2	CASSLGDREGGYTF	TGCGCCAGCAGCTTGGGGGACAGGGAGGGCGGCTACACCTTC
TRBV28	TRBD2	-	TRBJ2-7	CASTPGGGTSGTYEQYF	TGTGCCAGCACCCCAGGGGGAGGGACTAGCGGCACTTACGAGCAGTACTTC
TRBV7-3	-	-	TRBJ2-3	CASSAEARAKDTQYF	TGTGCCAGCAGCGCCGAGGCCAGGGCGAAAGATACGCAGTATTTT
TRBV7-9	-	-	TRBJ1-1	CASSRNGNTEAFF	TGTGCCAGCAGCAGAAACGGGAACACTGAAGCTTTCTTT
TRBV7-9	TRBD1	-	TRBJ2-6	CASKTGSGANVLTF	TGTGCCAGCAAGACAGGGAGTGGGGCCAACGTCCTGACTTTC
TRBV5-6	-	once	TRBJ1-3	CASSFPDSSGNTIYF	TGTGCCAGCAGCTTCCCTGACAGTTCTGGAAACACCATATATTTT
TRBV9	-	-	TRBJ2-7	CASSTGFVGEQYF	TGTGCCAGCAGCACAGGCTTCGTGGGGGAGCAGTACTTC
TRBV7-9	-	-	TRBJ1-2	CASSAGLGGYTF	TGTGCCAGCAGCGCAGGATTAGGTGGCTACACCTTC
TRBV19	TRBD1	-	TRBJ1-2	CASRGAGGNYGYTF	TGTGCCAGTAGGGGGGCAGGGGGCAACTATGGCTACACCTTC
TRBV30	-	-	TRBJ2-5	CAWSSGIEETQYF	TGTGCCTGGAGTTCCGGGATCGAAGAGACCCAGTACTTC
TRBV5-4	-	-	TRBJ2-2	CASSSPGRGTGELFF	TGTGCCAGCAGCTCTCCCGGGAGAGGGACCGGGGAGCTGTTTTTT
TRBV7-3	-	-	TRBJ2-3	CASSLNSQGDTQYF	TGTGCCAGCAGCTTAAATTCCCAGGGAGATACGCAGTATTTT
TRBV18	TRBD1	few	TRBJ1-5	CASSPRGSHQPQHF	TGTGCCAGCTCACCCAGGGGGTCCCATCAGCCCCAGCATTTT
TRBV27	-	-	TRBJ1-2	CASRDRLSNYGYTF	TGTGCCAGCAGGGACAGACTTTCTAACTATGGCTACACCTTC